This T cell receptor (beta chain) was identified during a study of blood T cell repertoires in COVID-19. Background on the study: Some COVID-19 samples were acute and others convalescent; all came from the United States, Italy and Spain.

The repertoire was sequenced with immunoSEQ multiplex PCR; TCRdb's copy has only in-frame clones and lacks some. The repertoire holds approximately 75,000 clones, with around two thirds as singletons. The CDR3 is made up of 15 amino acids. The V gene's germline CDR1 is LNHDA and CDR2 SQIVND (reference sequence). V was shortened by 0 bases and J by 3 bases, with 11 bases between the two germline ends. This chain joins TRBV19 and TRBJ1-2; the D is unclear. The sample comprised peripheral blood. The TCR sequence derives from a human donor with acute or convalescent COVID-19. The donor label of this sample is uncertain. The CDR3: CASSIDLQTDYGYTF. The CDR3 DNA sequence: TGTGCCAGTAGTATAGATCTACAGACCGACTATGGCTACACCTTC.